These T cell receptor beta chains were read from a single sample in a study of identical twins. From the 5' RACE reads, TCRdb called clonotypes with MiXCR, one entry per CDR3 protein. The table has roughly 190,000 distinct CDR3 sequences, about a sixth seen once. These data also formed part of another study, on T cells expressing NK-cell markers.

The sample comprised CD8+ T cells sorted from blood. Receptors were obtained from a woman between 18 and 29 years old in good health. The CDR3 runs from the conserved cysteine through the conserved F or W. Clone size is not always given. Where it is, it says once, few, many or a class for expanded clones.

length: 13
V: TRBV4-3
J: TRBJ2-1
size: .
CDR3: CASSGRAGNEQFF

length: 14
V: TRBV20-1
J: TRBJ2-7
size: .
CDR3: CSARDQGLTYEQYF

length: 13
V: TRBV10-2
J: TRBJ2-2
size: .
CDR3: CASGWLLSGELFF

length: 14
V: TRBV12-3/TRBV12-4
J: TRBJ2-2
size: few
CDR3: CASSLGTGFRELFF

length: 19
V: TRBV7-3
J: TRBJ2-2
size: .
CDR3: CASSLLFPRGQTYTGELFF

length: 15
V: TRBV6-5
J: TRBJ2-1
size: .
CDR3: CASSFGQGIDNEQFF

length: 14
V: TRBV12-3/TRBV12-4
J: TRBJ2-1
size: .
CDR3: CASSSRPSYNEQFF

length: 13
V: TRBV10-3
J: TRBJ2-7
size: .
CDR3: CAISRASGYEQYF

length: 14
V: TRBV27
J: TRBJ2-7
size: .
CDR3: CASSILGTGYEQYF

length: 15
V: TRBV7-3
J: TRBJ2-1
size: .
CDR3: CASGGLAGPYNEQFF

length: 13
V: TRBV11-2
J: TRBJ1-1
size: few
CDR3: CASSTGTGAEAFF

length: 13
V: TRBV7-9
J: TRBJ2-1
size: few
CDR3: CAGSPGAGNEQFF

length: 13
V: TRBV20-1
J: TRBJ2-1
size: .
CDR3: CSARERGRNEQFF

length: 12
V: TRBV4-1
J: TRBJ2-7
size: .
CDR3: CASSHQGNEQYF

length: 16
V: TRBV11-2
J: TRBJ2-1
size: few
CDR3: CASTPASGSFYNEQFF

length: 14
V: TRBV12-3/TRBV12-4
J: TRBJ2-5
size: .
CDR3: CASSFSGGLETQYF

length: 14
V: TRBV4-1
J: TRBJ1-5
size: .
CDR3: CASSHGTDNQPQHF

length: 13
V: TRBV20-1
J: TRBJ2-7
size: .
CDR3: CSAEHTGDYEQYF

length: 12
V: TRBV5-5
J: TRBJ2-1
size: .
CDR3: CASSSRWGEQFF

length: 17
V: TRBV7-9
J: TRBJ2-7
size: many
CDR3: CASSLGRTSGGTYEQYF

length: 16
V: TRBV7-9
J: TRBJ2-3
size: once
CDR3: CASSWGTSGDTDTQYF

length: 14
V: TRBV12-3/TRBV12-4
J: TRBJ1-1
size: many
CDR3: CASREAGGSAEAFF

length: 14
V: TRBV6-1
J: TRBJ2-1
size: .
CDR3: CASRSADTRTGQFF

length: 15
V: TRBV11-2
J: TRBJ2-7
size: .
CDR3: CASSLGAGMGYEQYF

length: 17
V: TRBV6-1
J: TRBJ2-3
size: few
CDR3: CASSALGLAASTDTQYF

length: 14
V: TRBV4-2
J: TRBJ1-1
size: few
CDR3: CASSHLSMNTEAFF

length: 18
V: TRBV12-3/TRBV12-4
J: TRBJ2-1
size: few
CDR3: CASSLPGLAGGPYNEQFF

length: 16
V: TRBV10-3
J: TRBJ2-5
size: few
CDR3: CAISEADSGPWGTQYF

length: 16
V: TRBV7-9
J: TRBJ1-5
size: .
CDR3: CASSLDGTGGNQPQHF

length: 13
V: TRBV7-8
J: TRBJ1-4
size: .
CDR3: CASSWGEYGKLFF

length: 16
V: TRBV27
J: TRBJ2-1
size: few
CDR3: CASSSIGGLALNEQFF

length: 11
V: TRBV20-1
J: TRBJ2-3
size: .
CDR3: CSARQGGTQYF

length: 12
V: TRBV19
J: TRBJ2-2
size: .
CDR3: CASYEVFGELFF

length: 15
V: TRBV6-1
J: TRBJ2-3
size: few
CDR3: CASEKGTSGTDTQYF

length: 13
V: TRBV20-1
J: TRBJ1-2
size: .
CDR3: CSASETSNYGYTF

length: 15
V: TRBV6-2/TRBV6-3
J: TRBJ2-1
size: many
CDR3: CASSPRLAAHNEQFF

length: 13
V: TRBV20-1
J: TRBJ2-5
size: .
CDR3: CSAPSGRLETQYF

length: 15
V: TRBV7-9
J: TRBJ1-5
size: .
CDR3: CASSLGGGRNQPQHF

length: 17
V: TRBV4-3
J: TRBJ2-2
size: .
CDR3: CASSHATSGRQAGELFF

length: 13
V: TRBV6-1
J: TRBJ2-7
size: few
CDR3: CASSARQVYEQYF

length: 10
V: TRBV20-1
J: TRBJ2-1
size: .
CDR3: CSASLTEQFF

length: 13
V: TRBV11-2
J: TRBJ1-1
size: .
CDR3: CASSTPEVKGTFF

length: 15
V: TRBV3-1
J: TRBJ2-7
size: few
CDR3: CASSPSGGSSYEQYF

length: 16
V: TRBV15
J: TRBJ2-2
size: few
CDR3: CATSRAAGGMMGELFF

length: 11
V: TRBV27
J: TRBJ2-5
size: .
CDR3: CASSPWTGTYF

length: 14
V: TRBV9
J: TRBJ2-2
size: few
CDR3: CASSATTGTGELFF

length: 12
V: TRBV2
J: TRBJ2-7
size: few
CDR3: CASSLYLYEQYF

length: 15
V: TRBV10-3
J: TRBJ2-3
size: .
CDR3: CAISRTSEITDTQYF